The entry that follows covers one TCR beta chain sequence. These data originate in a study of CD8+ T cells in alopecia areata. Extraction and reverse transcription of RNA yielded cDNA as the sequencing template. Clones were sequenced by immunoSEQ multiplex PCR, and TCRdb holds only the in-frame ones, with some missing. The table records under 350,000 clones, roughly 60% of them present only once. Regarding treatment: oral pan-JAK inhibitor, 5-10 mg twice daily. The authors sorted CD4+ and CD8+ T cells from PBMCs. CDR1 LNHNV and CDR2 YYDKDF come from the germline V gene (reference sequence). The CDR3 has 15 residues. Unmatched junction bases numbered 5, after V lost 3 bases and J lost 5 bases.

This specimen consisted of CD4+ T cells sorted from blood, obtained at week 24, from a patient treated with tofacitinib. This clonotype originated in a human donor with alopecia areata. This chain links TRBV15 with TRBJ1-4; 8 bases map to TRBD1. CDR3 in DNA: TGTGCCACCAGCAGGGGACAGGCCGGGAATGAAAAACTGTTTTTT. This translates into CATSRGQAGNEKLFF.